Listed below are T cell receptor beta chains from one sample, sequenced in a study of shared clonotypes between healthy human individuals. The method was immunoSEQ multiplex PCR; TCRdb's version includes in-frame clones alone and lacks a portion of them. Among 550,000 to 600,000 clones listed, around 80% were seen once. The source material was PBMCs. The source of these receptors is a woman aged 40 to 50 in good health. Some clones in this sample may be carry-over from other donors' samples. Each CDR3 is given with its conserved first and last residue. The D gene is left open where the match is weak. Only some rows state a clone size, as once, few, many or a class for expanded clones.

j_call | clone_size | d_call | v_call | cdr3_nt | cdr3_aa
TRBJ2-7 | . | TRBD1 | TRBV6-5 | TGTGCCAGCAGTTCCTGGACAGGGGGAGGCTACGAGCAGTACTTC | CASSSWTGGGYEQYF
TRBJ2-3 | . | TRBD2 | TRBV30 | TGTGCCTGGAGTGTACTAGCGGGAGGGACGGGGGATACGCAGTATTTT | CAWSVLAGGTGDTQYF
TRBJ2-5 | . | TRBD2 | TRBV4-2 | TGTGCCAGCAGCCAAGATTCAGCGGGAGGAGAGACCCAGTACTTC | CASSQDSAGGETQYF
TRBJ2-7 | . | . | TRBV27 | TGTGCCAGCAGTTTTGGGATAGCGCGCTACGAGCAGTACTTC | CASSFGIARYEQYF
TRBJ2-3 | . | . | TRBV27 | TGTGCCAGCAAGAAACTAGCATCAGATACGCAGTATTTT | CASKKLASDTQYF
TRBJ2-7 | . | . | TRBV18 | TGTGCCAGCTCACCCCTCCGGGTGCCCACCTACGAGCAGTACTTC | CASSPLRVPTYEQYF
TRBJ1-2 | . | . | TRBV15 | TGTGCCACCAGGGATTTTGGAGGGTCGAACTATGGCTACACCTTC | CATRDFGGSNYGYTF
TRBJ2-7 | few | TRBD2 | TRBV2 | TGTGCCAGCAGTGAAGGCGGGAGTCGCTACGAGCAGTACTTC | CASSEGGSRYEQYF
TRBJ2-7 | . | . | TRBV30 | TGTGCCTGGAGCCTCGGGCGAGGTAACCACGAGCAGTACTTC | CAWSLGRGNHEQYF
TRBJ2-7 | . | . | TRBV30 | TGTGCCTGGAGAGAACTCTCTAGGGCAGGGTCCTACGAGCAGTACTTC | CAWRELSRAGSYEQYF
TRBJ2-7 | . | . | TRBV5-1 | TGCGCCAGCAGCTTTGACACCTCAAACGAGCAGTACTTC | CASSFDTSNEQYF
TRBJ1-1 | . | . | TRBV19 | TGTGCCAGTAGTTCAGAAGGACGGAGGAACACTGAAGCTTTCTTT | CASSSEGRRNTEAFF
TRBJ1-3 | . | . | TRBV13 | TGTGCCAGCAGCTTAGACTCCCAATTGAGCACCATATATTTT | CASSLDSQLSTIYF
TRBJ2-7 | . | TRBD2 | TRBV19 | TGTGCCAGTAGTACTAGCGGGAATAGTGGCGAGCAGTACTTC | CASSTSGNSGEQYF
TRBJ2-1 | . | TRBD2 | TRBV2 | TGTGCCAGCAGTTACTTACTAGCGGGAGTCTACAATGAGCAGTTCTTC | CASSYLLAGVYNEQFF
TRBJ2-5 | few | TRBD1 | TRBV5-5 | TGTGCCAGCAGCTTGTGGACAGGACAAGAGACCCAGTACTTC | CASSLWTGQETQYF
TRBJ1-2 | . | . | TRBV2 | TGTGCCAGCAGTGAAACGGAGGAGGCCTATGGCTACACCTTC | CASSETEEAYGYTF
TRBJ2-5 | . | . | TRBV7-2 | TGTGCCAGCAGCTTCGATAGGATGTACCAAGAGACCCAGTACTTC | CASSFDRMYQETQYF
TRBJ2-5 | . | TRBD2 | TRBV29-1 | TGCAGCGCGCGGGGGGGGACTCTCTCCCAAGAGACCCAGTACTTC | CSARGGTLSQETQYF
TRBJ2-7 | . | TRBD2 | TRBV2 | TGTGCCAGCAGCCCGACTAGCGGGAGGCCCAATGGGCAGTACTTC | CASSPTSGRPNGQYF
TRBJ1-2 | . | TRBD1 | TRBV5-6 | TGTGCCAGCAACCGGGACAGGTTCTATGGCTACACCTTC | CASNRDRFYGYTF
TRBJ2-5 | . | TRBD2 | TRBV11-2 | TGTGCCAGCAGCAATCGACTAGCGGGGGAGACCCAGTACTTC | CASSNRLAGETQYF
TRBJ1-2 | . | . | TRBV7-9 | TGTGCCGGGGCTACAGGGATTGGGAACTATGGCTACACCTTC | CAGATGIGNYGYTF
TRBJ2-2 | . | . | TRBV7-6 | TGTGCCAGCAGCTTAATGGGCGGGACCAACACCGGGGAGCTGTTTTTT | CASSLMGGTNTGELFF
TRBJ2-7 | . | TRBD1 | TRBV6-5 | TGTGCCAGCAGTTACTCGAAGGGGACAGGGATGCGCGAGCAGTACTTC | CASSYSKGTGMREQYF
TRBJ2-3 | once | TRBD1 | TRBV29-1 | TGCAGCGTTGCCCCGTGGGGACAGGGCGAAGATACGCAGTATTTT | CSVAPWGQGEDTQYF
TRBJ2-7 | . | . | TRBV5-1 | TGCGCCAGCAGCCAGACCGGGACTGCCTACGAGCAGTACTTC | CASSQTGTAYEQYF
TRBJ1-2 | once | . | TRBV7-8 | TGTGCCAGCAGCTTAGCGTGGGTACAGAAACCTAACTATGGCTACACCTTC | CASSLAWVQKPNYGYTF
TRBJ1-4 | once | TRBD1 | TRBV5-1 | TGCGCCAGCTCCCGGGACAGTGGAAATGAAAAACTGTTTTTT | CASSRDSGNEKLFF
TRBJ1-4 | . | TRBD1 | TRBV6-6 | TGTGCCAGCAGTTACGAGGGGGCCCGGGTTGAAAAACTGTTTTTT | CASSYEGARVEKLFF
TRBJ2-1 | . | . | TRBV9 | TGTGCCAGCAGCGTAGCCGACTACAATGAGCAGTTCTTC | CASSVADYNEQFF